The clone carrying this T cell receptor (beta chain) was detected ten times or more. Amplified regions were TCR beta CDR3 sequences from RNA transcripts. TCR CDR3 regions were first amplified by RT-PCR with HTBI primers. TCRdb re-called the multiplex PCR reads through MiXCR, storing one row per CDR3 protein. The sample lists roughly 180,000 distinct CDR3 sequences, about 9% occurring once. This entry belongs to a study of T cells in Graves' hyperthyroidism and ophthalmopathy. The germline gives CDR1 KGHSH, CDR2 LQKENI. CDR3 length: 13 amino acids. The V end was cut by 4 bases, the J end by 1 base, with 7 bases between.

The specimen was blood. This chain uses TRBV18 with TRBJ1-1; D call uncertain. The sequence was obtained from a woman under 30 with Graves' hyperthyroidism that later progressed to Graves' ophthalmopathy. This chain's CDR3 is CASSLRSNTEAFF. The CDR3 DNA follows: TGTGCCAGCTCACTCAGGTCGAACACTGAAGCTTTCTTT.